This paragraph reports one T cell receptor (beta chain). What it binds is unknown. CDR3 length: 13 amino acids. Germline V gives CDR1 ENHRY, CDR2 SYGVKD. V lost 6 bases, J lost 4 bases, and 9 bases lay in between. The sample comes from a study of T-cell reconstitution after alpha-beta-depleted transplantation in children. General study results and limits: Reported findings indicate that, about two months after transplant, alpha-beta T cells came from several hundred expanded clones, which were derived from non-depleted graft cells.

Molecular barcoding with unique molecular identifiers was used for the TCRbeta library. TCRdb reanalysed the PCR reads using MiXCR and keeps one entry per CDR3 protein. The sample consists of about 350,000 distinct CDR3 sequences, about 16% of them appearing once. The source was PBMCs, mostly from graft donor cells, collected 360 days after TCRalphabeta/CD19-depleted stem cell transplant. This clonotype originated in a male patient between 2 and 15 years old who had a stem cell transplant for acute lymphoblastic leukemia, so the T cells may come from the graft donor. The chain combines TRBV10-3 with TRBJ1-4; TRBD1 is a possible D gene (5 bases). CDR3 nucleotides: TGTGCCATCAGGGGACTAGGTAATGAAAAACTGTTTTTT. Its protein is CAIRGLGNEKLFF.